The text below deals with one TCR beta chain. The target antigen is unknown. Sequencing used immunoSEQ multiplex PCR; TCRdb keeps in-frame clones, though not all of them. The data hold around 31,000 clones, with approximately 78% observed a single time. This sample is drawn from a study of T cells in narcolepsy. The study, taken as a whole, reports: Same-patient CSF and blood CD4+ T cell clonotypes included HCRT-specific and TRIB2-specific autoreactive ones. Autoreactive clonotypes reportedly recurred in blood of same and different patients, not controls.

The CDR3 sequence is 16 residues long. Germline V CDR1 and CDR2: SGHTS, YDEGEE. V trimming: 2 bases; J trimming: 9 bases; junction bases outside the gene matches: 14. This clonotype was sampled from a human donor with narcolepsy. The rearrangement uses TRBV5-8 and TRBJ2-5, with 9 bases matching TRBD1. The sequencing sample was made of CD45RA- memory CD4+ T cells from PBMCs. CDR3 in amino acids: CASSFTLRQGGTPQYF. For the CDR3, the DNA is TGTGCCAGCAGCTTTACCCTTAGACAGGGGGGCACCCCCCAGTACTTC.